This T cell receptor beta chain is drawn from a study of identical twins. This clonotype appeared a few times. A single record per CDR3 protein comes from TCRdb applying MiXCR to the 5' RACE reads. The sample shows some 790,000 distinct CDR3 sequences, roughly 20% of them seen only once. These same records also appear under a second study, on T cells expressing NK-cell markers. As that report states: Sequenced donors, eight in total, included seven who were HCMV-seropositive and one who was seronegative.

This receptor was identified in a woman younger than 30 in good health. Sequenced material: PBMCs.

CDR3 sequence: CASSGTGHYTEAFF. In DNA, the CDR3 is TGCGCCAGCAGCGGAACGGGACACTACACTGAAGCTTTCTTT. The V and J genes are TRBV5-1 and TRBJ1-1; TRBD1 might be the D (6 bases). This CDR3 region has 14 residues. Germline loops: CDR1 SGHRS, CDR2 YFSETQ. With 4 bases removed from V and 3 bases from J, the gap between germline ends came to 13 bases. Together with reference TRBV5-1 and TRBJ1-1, the CDR3 gives the full variable domain: KAGVTQTPRYLIKTRGQQVTLSCSPISGHRSVSWYQQTPGQGLQFLFEYFSETQRNKGNFPGRFSGRQFSNSRSEMNVSTLELGDSALYLCASSGTGHYTEAFFGQGTRLTVV.